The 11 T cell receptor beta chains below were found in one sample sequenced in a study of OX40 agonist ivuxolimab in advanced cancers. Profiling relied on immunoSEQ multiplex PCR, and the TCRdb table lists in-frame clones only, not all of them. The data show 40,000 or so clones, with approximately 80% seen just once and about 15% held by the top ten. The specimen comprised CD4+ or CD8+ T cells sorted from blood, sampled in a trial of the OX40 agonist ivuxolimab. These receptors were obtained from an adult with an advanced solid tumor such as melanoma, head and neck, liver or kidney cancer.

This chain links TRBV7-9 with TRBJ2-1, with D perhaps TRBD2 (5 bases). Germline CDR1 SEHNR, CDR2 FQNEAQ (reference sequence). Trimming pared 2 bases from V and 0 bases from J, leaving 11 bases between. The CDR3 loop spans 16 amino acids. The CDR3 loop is CASSLKVARSYNEQFF. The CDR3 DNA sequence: TGTGCCAGCAGCTTAAAGGTAGCGCGCTCCTACAATGAGCAGTTCTTC.

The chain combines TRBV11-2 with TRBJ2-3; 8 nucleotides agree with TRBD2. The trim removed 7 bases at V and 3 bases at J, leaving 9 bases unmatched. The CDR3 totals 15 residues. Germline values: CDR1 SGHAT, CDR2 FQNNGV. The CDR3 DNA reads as TGTGCCAGCACCCCCTGGAGCGGGAGAACAGATACGCAGTATTTT. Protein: CASTPWSGRTDTQYF.

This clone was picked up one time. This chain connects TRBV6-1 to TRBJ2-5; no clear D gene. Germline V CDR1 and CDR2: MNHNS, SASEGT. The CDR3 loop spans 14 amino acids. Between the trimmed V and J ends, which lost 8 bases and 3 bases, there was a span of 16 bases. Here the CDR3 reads CASGPRSLEETQYF. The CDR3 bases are TGTGCCAGCGGTCCCAGGAGTCTGGAAGAGACCCAGTACTTC.

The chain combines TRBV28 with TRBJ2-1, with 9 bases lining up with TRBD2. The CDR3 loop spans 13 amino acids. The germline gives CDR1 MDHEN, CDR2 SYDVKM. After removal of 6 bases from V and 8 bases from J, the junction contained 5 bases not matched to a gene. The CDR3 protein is CASRREGSYEQFF. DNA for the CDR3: TGTGCCAGCAGGCGGGAGGGTAGCTATGAGCAGTTCTTC.

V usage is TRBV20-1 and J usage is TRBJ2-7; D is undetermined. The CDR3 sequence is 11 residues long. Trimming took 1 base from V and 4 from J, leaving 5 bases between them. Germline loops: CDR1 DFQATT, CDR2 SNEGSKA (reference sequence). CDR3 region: CSARAMYEQYF. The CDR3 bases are TGCAGTGCTAGAGCTATGTACGAGCAGTACTTC.

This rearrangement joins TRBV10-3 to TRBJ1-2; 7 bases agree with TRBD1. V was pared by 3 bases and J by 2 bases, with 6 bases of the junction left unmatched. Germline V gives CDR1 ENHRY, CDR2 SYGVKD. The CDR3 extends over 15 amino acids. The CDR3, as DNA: TGTGCCATCAGTGATTGGGACAGCCAAAACTATGGCTACACCTTC. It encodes CAISDWDSQNYGYTF.

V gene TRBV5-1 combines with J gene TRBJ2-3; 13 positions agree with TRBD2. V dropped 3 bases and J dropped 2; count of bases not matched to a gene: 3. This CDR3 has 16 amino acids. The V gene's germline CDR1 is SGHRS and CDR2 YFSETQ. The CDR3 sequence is CASSWTSGGFTDTQYF. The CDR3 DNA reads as TGCGCCAGCAGCTGGACTAGCGGGGGCTTCACAGATACGCAGTATTTT. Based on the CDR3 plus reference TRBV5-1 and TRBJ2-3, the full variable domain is KAGVTQTPRYLIKTRGQQVTLSCSPISGHRSVSWYQQTPGQGLQFLFEYFSETQRNKGNFPGRFSGRQFSNSRSEMNVSTLELGDSALYLCASSWTSGGFTDTQYFGPGTRLTVL.

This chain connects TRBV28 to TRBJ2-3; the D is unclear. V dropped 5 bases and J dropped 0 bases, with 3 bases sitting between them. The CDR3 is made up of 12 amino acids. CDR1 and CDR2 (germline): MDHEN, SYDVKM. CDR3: CASSPSTDTQYF. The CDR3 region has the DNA TGTGCCAGCAGTCCCAGCACAGATACGCAGTATTTT. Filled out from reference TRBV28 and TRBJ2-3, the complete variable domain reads DVKVTQSSRYLVKRTGEKVFLECVQDMDHENMFWYRQDPGLGLRLIYFSYDVKMKEKGDIPEGYSVSREKKERFSLILESASTNQTSMYLCASSPSTDTQYFGPGTRLTVL.

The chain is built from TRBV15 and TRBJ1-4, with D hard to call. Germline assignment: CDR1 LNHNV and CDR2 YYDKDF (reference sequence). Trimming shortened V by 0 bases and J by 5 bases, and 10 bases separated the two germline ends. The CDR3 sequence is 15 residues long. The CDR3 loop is CATSRDGSYNEKLFF. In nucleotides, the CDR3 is TGTGCCACCAGCAGAGATGGGAGCTACAATGAAAAACTGTTTTTT.

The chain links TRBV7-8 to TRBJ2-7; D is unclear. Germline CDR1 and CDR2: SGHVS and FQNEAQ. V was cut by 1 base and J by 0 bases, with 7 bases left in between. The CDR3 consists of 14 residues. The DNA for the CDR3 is TGTGCCAGCAGCTTAGGACGGAGCTCCTACGAGCAGTACTTC. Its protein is CASSLGRSSYEQYF.

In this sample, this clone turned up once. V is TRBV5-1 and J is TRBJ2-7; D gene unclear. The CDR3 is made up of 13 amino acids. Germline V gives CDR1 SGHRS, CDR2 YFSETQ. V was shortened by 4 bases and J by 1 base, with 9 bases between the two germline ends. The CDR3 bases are TGCGCCAGCAGCCCGGCTGGGTCCTACGAGCAGTACTTC. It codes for CASSPAGSYEQYF.